This note documents a single T cell receptor beta chain sequence. Its antigen is not known. This CDR3 region has 15 residues. Per the germline V gene, CDR1 is KGHSH and CDR2 is LQKENI. Trimming at V came to 6 bases and at J to 1 base, leaving 7 bases not matched to a gene. TCRdb's table, derived via immunoSEQ multiplex PCR, lists solely in-frame clones and lacks some. This table holds 60,000 to 75,000 clones, 65% to 75% found once. This entry belongs to a study of vaccination effects on CD4 cells after COVID-19. Antigen-specific CD4+ T cells expanded by the ViraFEST assay with viral peptide pools were then sequenced. With more than 9 days of culture completed, CD4+ T cells were isolated. Infection dated between March and December 2020, before the Alpha, Beta and Delta variants reached the United States.

The sequencing used CD4+ T cells from PBMCs cultured with HIV peptides, collected before COVID-19 vaccination. Subset indicated: HIV-1 Nef peptide pool negative control/reference culture. The chain employs TRBV18 and TRBJ2-5; 8 positions match TRBD1. The clonotype was recovered from a human donor who had a prior SARS-CoV-2 infection. Here the CDR3 DNA reads TGTGCCAGCTCCCCCTTTACAGGGGGCCAAGAGACCCAGTACTTC. It encodes CASSPFTGGQETQYF.